This T cell receptor beta chain came from a study of T cell repertoires in cytomegalovirus infection. Study in general: Recently identified HLA-C-restricted CMV epitopes were used, and well-studied HLA-B-restricted CMV epitopes were used as well. The public TCR beta signatures pointed to both CMV infection and matching HLA type.

A word on this clonotype: What it binds is unknown.

General observations from the study: Dominant in the ex vivo response were TCR beta clonotypes restricted by HLA-C and specific for CMV. Pooled public TCR beta family frequency picked out CMV carriers with the relevant HLA.

TCRdb analysed the reads with MiXCR anew, one entry per CDR3 protein. The table shows hundreds of thousands of distinct CDR3 sequences, with approximately 33% occurring only once. Sequencing was performed on cultured PBMCs, taken from culture after CMV antigen stimulation. The source is a human donor in good health (CMV status not recorded). Some clones in this sample may be carry-over from other donors' samples.

This CDR3 reads CASSLYLGGGYEQYF. The CDR3 region has the DNA TGTGCCAGCAGCTTATACTTGGGAGGGGGGTACGAGCAGTACTTC. The chain carries TRBV7-2 and TRBJ2-7; a possible D gene is TRBD2 (7 bases). The CDR3 has 15 residues. V was cut by 2 bases and J by 4 bases, with 15 bases left in between. The germline V gene has CDR1 SGHTA and CDR2 FQGNSA.